The entry below gives a single TCR beta chain sequence along with its context. This sample stems from a study of memory CD4+ T cells and cytomegalovirus serostatus. The protocol was immunoSEQ multiplex PCR, while the TCRdb copy is restricted to in-frame clones and leaves out a portion. The sample consists of some 44,000 clones, 60% to 80% of them appearing once. Single viable CD3+CD4+CD8-CD45RO+ cells were sorted as the memory CD4+ T cells. V gave up 4 bases and J gave up 3 bases, with 24 bases separating them. The germline gives CDR1 SEHNR, CDR2 FQNEAQ (reference sequence). The CDR3 totals 18 residues.

The sample was memory CD4+ T cells from blood. This chain links TRBV7-9 with TRBJ1-1; no clear D gene. This TCR came from an adult in good health and CMV-seronegative. The CDR3 region is CASSSLGGGAREDTEAFF. As DNA, the CDR3 is TGTGCCAGCAGCTCACTTGGAGGAGGCGCCCGGGAGGACACTGAAGCTTTCTTT.